This entry lists 15 T cell receptor beta chains sequenced from one sample in a study of regulatory T cells in long-lasting Graves disease. As for time point: persistent/refractory GD, antithyroid drugs over 5 years with positive TRAb. The authors made the TCR library using RNA they extracted from PBMCs. CDR3-region Arm-PCR and iRepertoire HTBI primers produced the TCR beta libraries. TCRdb re-analysed the multiplex PCR reads in MiXCR, keeping a single row per CDR3 protein. The sample shows approximately 400,000 distinct CDR3 sequences, around 21% of them seen only once. Sequencing was performed on peripheral blood mononuclear cells (PBMCs), taken when the disease was refractory, from a patient treated with antithyroid drugs. The receptor set was obtained from a female donor with Graves disease.

This clonotype was seen at least ten times. The genes are TRBV6-1 and TRBJ2-7, with TRBD1 as a possible D gene (6 bases). There are 13 residues in the CDR3. V was clipped by 11 bases and J by 6 bases, with 20 bases between them. CDR1 is MNHNS, CDR2 SASEGT, per germline. This CDR3 is CASGTREYSEQYF. The CDR3 DNA is TGTGCCTCCGGGACACGGGAATACAGCGAGCAGTACTTC.

This clonotype was picked up many times. CDR3 region: CASGQGGYEQYF. In DNA, the CDR3 is TGTGCCAGCGGACAGGGCGGCTACGAGCAGTACTTC. The J gene is TRBJ2-7, the V gene TRBV2, with 8 bases identical to TRBD1. Germline values: CDR1 SNHLY, CDR2 FYNNEI. V was pared by 8 bases and J by 3 bases, with 3 bases of the junction left unmatched. The CDR3 covers 12 residues.

At least ten counts were recorded for this clonotype. The chain links TRBV28 to TRBJ1-5, with a tentative D call TRBD1 (5 bases). The CDR3 spans 15 residues. Trimming removed 1 base from V and 1 base from J, with 8 bases in between. Germline CDR1 is MDHEN and CDR2 is SYDVKM. CDR3: CASSLLGTSNQPQHF. DNA for the CDR3: TGTGCCAGCAGTTTATTGGGGACGAGCAATCAGCCCCAGCATTTT.

The chain combines TRBV20-1 with TRBJ1-2; the match to TRBD1 covers 10 bases. Germline V gives CDR1 DFQATT, CDR2 SNEGSKA (reference sequence). CDR3 length equals 15 residues. V trimming: 0 bases; J trimming: 7 bases; junction bases outside the gene matches: 8. For the CDR3, the DNA is TGCAGTGCTAGAGAACGGACAGGGGGGACGAGTGGCTACACCTTC. It encodes CSARERTGGTSGYTF.

As to this clonotype: A much larger clone is a single base away; this may be a read error. The chain links TRBV6-5 to TRBJ1-1; no clear D. V shed 0 bases and J shed 9 bases, with 17 bases lying between them. The V gene's germline CDR1 is MNHEY and CDR2 SVGAGI. The CDR3 is 15 amino acids. The CDR3 region has the DNA TGTGCCAGCAGTTACTCGGTGAAGTGGAGTATTAAAGCTTTCTTT. This translates into CASSYSVKWSIKAFF.

The CDR3 region is CASSREIGHEQYF. CDR3 DNA sequence: TGTGCCAGCAGTCGGGAGATCGGTCACGAGCAGTACTTC. The chain recombines TRBV27 with TRBJ2-7; TRBD2 is a possible D gene (6 bases). Trimming pared 5 bases from V and 5 bases from J, leaving 13 bases between. Germline-derived CDR1 and CDR2 are MNHEY and SMNVEV (reference sequence). CDR3 size: 13 residues.

This clonotype was observed many times. The J gene is TRBJ1-6, the V gene TRBV6-5; D remains ambiguous. Germline values: CDR1 MNHEY, CDR2 SVGAGI. V lost 0 bases, J lost 6 bases, and 15 bases lay in between. This CDR3 spans 17 amino acids. CDR3 loop: CASSYSLRRSFNSPLHF. The CDR3 DNA reads as TGTGCCAGCAGTTACTCTCTACGTCGAAGCTTTAATTCACCCCTCCACTTT.

The DNA of the CDR3 is TGTGCCAGTAGTACAAGAAACTATGGCTACACCTTC. This sequence encodes CASSTRNYGYTF. The rearrangement links TRBV19 to TRBJ1-2; D call uncertain. CDR1 and CDR2 (germline): LNHDA, SQIVND (reference sequence). V gave up 4 bases and J gave up 2 bases, with 5 bases separating them. This CDR3 has 12 amino acids. The full variable domain, rest sourced from reference TRBV19 and TRBJ1-2, is DGGITQSPKYLFRKEGQNVTLSCEQNLNHDAMYWYRQDPGQGLRLIYYSQIVNDFQKGDIAEGYSVSREKKESFPLTVTSAQKNPTAFYLCASSTRNYGYTFGSGTRLTVV.

This clonotype was observed many times. The chain is built from TRBV15 and TRBJ2-2; D is unresolved. Trimming cost V 1 base and J 7 bases, with 10 bases left between them. The CDR3 runs to 14 residues. The germline V gene encodes CDR1 LNHNV and CDR2 YYDKDF (reference sequence). The CDR3 DNA reads TGTGCCACCAGCAGAGTACAGAATGGCGGGGAGCTGTTTTTT. This gives the protein CATSRVQNGGELFF.

This clonotype was seen only a few times. J is TRBJ1-2 and V is TRBV12-3 or TRBV12-4; perhaps TRBD1 as D (6 bases). V dropped 5 bases and J dropped 5 bases, with 15 bases sitting between them. The CDR3 is made up of 14 amino acids. The CDR3 spells CASSREGGRYGYTF. CDR3 in DNA: TGTGCCAGCAGTCGCGAGGGGGGCCGGTATGGCTACACCTTC.

This chain links TRBV11-3 with TRBJ2-7; the match to TRBD2 covers 9 bases. The germline CDR1 and CDR2 sequences are SGHNT and YENEEA. With V trimmed by 5 bases and J by 7 bases, 9 bases remained unmatched. The CDR3 runs to 14 residues. This CDR3 is CASSPSGRPGEQYF. In nucleotides, the CDR3 is TGTGCCAGCAGCCCAAGCGGGAGGCCCGGGGAGCAGTACTTC.

This clonotype was seen at least ten times. The chain couples TRBV6-1 to TRBJ1-1; 8 bases fit TRBD1. CDR1 is MNHNS, CDR2 SASEGT, per germline. The CDR3 has 17 residues. The ends lost 2 bases at V and 4 bases at J; junction bases unmatched: 12. Here the CDR3 reads CASSETPGQGEGTEAFF. Here the CDR3 DNA reads TGTGCCAGCAGTGAAACCCCCGGACAGGGTGAGGGCACTGAAGCTTTCTTT.

This clonotype was detected ten times or more. This chain uses TRBV6-1 with TRBJ1-2; unclear D gene. The V gene lost 5 bases and the J gene lost 6 bases, with 10 bases spanning the gap. The CDR3 has 12 residues. Germline CDR1 reads MNHNS; CDR2 reads SASEGT. The CDR3: CASSLSANGYTF. The CDR3 nucleotides are TGTGCCAGCAGTCTGTCAGCAAATGGCTACACCTTC.

This clonotype was seen repeatedly, ten times or more. The chain recombines TRBV27 with TRBJ1-2, with D possibly matching TRBD1 (5 bases). V was clipped by 6 bases and J by 4 bases, with 12 bases between them. The CDR3 is made up of 13 amino acids. Germline CDR1 MNHEY, CDR2 SMNVEV (reference sequence). The CDR3 loop is CASRLIGAYGYTF. The CDR3 bases are TGTGCCAGCAGACTCATAGGGGCCTATGGCTACACCTTC.

This clonotype was detected only a few times. The rearrangement joins TRBV6-2 or TRBV6-3 to TRBJ1-2; D unclear. CDR1 is MNHEY, CDR2 SVGEGT, per germline. V was shortened by 0 bases and J by 6 bases, with 8 bases between the two germline ends. The CDR3 loop spans 13 amino acids. The CDR3 protein is CASSYSGRDGYTF. Written as DNA, the CDR3 is TGTGCCAGCAGTTACTCTGGTAGGGATGGCTACACCTTC.